Listed here are 8 T cell receptor beta chains from one sample, sequenced in a study of T cell repertoires in cytomegalovirus infection. TCRdb itself ran the reads through MiXCR, one entry per CDR3 protein. The sample yields more than 650,000 distinct CDR3 sequences, 35% to 45% seen once. Sequenced sample: PBMCs. The receptor source for this set is a human donor in good health (CMV status not recorded). Some clones in this sample may be carry-over from other donors' samples.

A few counts support this clonotype. J is TRBJ2-3 and V is TRBV28, with D tentatively TRBD1 or TRBD2 (5 bases each). The V end lost 2 bases, the J end lost 1 base, and 13 bases lay between the germline ends. The CDR3 sequence is 16 residues long. CDR1 is MDHEN and CDR2 is SYDVKM in the germline V gene. The CDR3 DNA reads TGTGCCAGCAGTTTACTCACGGGGCCACGCACAGATACGCAGTATTTT. Its translation is CASSLLTGPRTDTQYF.

The V and J genes are TRBV28 and TRBJ2-3; 9 bases fit TRBD2. The CDR3 is 13 amino acids. V dropped 6 bases and J dropped 2; count of bases not matched to a gene: 0. Germline V CDR1 and CDR2: MDHEN, SYDVKM. The CDR3 region is CASRGLATDTQYF. The CDR3 region has the DNA TGTGCCAGCAGGGGACTAGCCACAGATACGCAGTATTTT.

This rearrangement joins TRBV7-6 to TRBJ1-2; 7 nucleotides match TRBD1. Germline CDR1 and CDR2: SGHVS and FNYEAQ. The CDR3 is made up of 15 amino acids. Losses at the gene ends were 1 base for V and 9 bases for J; bases not matched to a gene: 11. In nucleotides, the CDR3 is TGTGCCAGCAGCTTAGAGGCAGGGGGTGAATATTGCTACACCTTC. Protein product: CASSLEAGGEYCYTF.

This clonotype has just a few counts. The genes are TRBV11-1 and TRBJ1-1; no clear D gene. The CDR3 covers 14 residues. The V and J ends lost 2 bases and 1 base respectively, with 8 bases between them. Per the germline V gene, CDR1 is SGHAT and CDR2 is FQDESV (reference sequence). The CDR3 DNA is TGTGCCAGCAGCTTATTTGATCCGAACACTGAAGCTTTCTTT. Its protein is CASSLFDPNTEAFF.

This clonotype was counted a few times. The chain carries TRBV7-2 and TRBJ2-2; 11 positions agree with TRBD2. The length of the CDR3 is 16 residues. Trimming took 3 bases from V and 3 from J; bases not matched to a gene: 3. Per the germline V gene, CDR1 is SGHTA and CDR2 is FQGNSA. The CDR3 sequence: CASSFLAGGHTGELFF. The CDR3 DNA reads as TGTGCCAGCAGCTTTCTAGCGGGGGGCCACACCGGGGAGCTGTTTTTT.

The chain uses TRBV6-1 and TRBJ2-5; 9 bases map to TRBD2. This CDR3 comprises 14 residues. V shed 5 bases, J shed 4 bases, and the junction held 5 bases outside the gene matches. Germline values: CDR1 MNHNS, CDR2 SASEGT. CDR3 region: CASSPAGGLETQYF. The CDR3 DNA reads as TGTGCCAGCAGTCCCGCGGGGGGGCTAGAGACCCAGTACTTC.

This clonotype was seen repeatedly, ten times or more. This chain joins TRBV7-3 and TRBJ1-3; TRBD1 is a possible D gene (6 bases). Trimming took off 2 bases at V and 3 bases at J, with 14 bases between the two ends. Per germline, CDR1 SGHTA and CDR2 FQGTGA. The CDR3 is 16 residues long. The CDR3 region has the DNA TGTGCCAGCAGCTTACTGACCGGACAGAATGGAAACACCATATATTTT. Translation: CASSLLTGQNGNTIYF.

This chain joins TRBV20-1 and TRBJ2-1; 12 bases fit TRBD2. Germline V gives CDR1 DFQATT, CDR2 SNEGSKA (reference sequence). This CDR3 spans 12 amino acids. The V gene end was trimmed by 7 bases and the J gene end by 9 bases; junction bases not matched to a gene: 4. Written as DNA, the CDR3 is TGCAGTGGGGCTAGCGGGAGGGGTGAGCAGTTCTTC. Amino acid sequence: CSGASGRGEQFF.